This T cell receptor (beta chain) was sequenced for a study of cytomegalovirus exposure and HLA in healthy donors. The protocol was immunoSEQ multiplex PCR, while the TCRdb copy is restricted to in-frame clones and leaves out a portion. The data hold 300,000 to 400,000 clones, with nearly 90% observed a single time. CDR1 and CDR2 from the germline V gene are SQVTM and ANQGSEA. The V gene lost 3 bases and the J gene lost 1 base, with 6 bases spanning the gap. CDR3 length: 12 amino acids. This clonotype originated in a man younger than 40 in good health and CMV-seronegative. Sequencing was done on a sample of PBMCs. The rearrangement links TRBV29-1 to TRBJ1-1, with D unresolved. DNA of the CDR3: TGCAGCGTTGACCCGGGGAACACTGAAGCTTTCTTT. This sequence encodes CSVDPGNTEAFF. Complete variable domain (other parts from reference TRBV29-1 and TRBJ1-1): SAVISQKPSRDICQRGTSLTIQCQVDSQVTMMFWYRQQPGQSLTLIATANQGSEATYESGFVIDKFPISRPNLTFSTLTVSNMSPEDSSIYLCSVDPGNTEAFFGQGTRLTVV.